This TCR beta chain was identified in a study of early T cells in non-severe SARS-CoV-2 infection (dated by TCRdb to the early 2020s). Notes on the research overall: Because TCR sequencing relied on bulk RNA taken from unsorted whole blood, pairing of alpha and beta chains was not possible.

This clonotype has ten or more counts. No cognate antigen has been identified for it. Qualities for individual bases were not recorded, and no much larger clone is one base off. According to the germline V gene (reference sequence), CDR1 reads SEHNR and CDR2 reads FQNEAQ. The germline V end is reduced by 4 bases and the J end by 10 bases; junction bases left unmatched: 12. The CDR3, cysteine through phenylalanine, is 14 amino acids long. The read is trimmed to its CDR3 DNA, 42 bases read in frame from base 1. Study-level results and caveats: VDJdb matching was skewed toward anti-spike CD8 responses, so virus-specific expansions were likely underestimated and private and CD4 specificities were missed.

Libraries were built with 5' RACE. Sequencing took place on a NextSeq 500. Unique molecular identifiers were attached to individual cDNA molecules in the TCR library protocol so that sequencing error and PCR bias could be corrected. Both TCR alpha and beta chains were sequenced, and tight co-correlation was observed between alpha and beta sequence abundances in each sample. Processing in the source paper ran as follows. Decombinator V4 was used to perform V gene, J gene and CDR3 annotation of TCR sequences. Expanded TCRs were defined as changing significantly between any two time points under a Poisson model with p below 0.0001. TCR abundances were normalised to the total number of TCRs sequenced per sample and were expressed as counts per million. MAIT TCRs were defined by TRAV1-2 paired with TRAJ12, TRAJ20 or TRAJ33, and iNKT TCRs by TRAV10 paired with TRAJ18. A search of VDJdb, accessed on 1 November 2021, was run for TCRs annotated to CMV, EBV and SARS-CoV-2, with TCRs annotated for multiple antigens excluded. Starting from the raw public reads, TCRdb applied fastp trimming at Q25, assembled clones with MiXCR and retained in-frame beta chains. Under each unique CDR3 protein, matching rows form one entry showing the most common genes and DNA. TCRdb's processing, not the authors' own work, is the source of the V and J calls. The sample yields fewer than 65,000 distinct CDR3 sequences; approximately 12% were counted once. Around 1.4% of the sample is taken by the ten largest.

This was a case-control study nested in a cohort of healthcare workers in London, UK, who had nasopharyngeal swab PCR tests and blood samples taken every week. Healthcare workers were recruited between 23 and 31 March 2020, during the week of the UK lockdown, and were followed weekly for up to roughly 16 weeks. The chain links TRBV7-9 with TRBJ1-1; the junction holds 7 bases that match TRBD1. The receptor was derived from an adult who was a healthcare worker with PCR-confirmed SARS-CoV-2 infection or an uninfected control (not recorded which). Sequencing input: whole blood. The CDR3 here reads CASSSSDSPGGAFF. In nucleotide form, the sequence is TGTGCCAGCAGCTCGAGTGACAGTCCAGGGGGAGCTTTCTTT.